This T cell receptor beta chain comes out of a study of blood T cell repertoires in COVID-19. Study details: Spain, Italy and the United States supplied samples that represented acute and convalescent COVID-19. PBMCs, B-cell-depleted T cells, or T cells were the source of the cDNA or gDNA that made up the material.

Authors' methods: Using reference gene primer amplification, nucleated cell counts were estimated. The repertoire was sequenced with immunoSEQ multiplex PCR; TCRdb's copy has only in-frame clones and lacks some. V, J and clone size were drawn from that table, and D and trimming were deduced from the DNA. The sample includes 380,000 or so clones, roughly nine tenths of them seen just once. This CDR3 comprises 15 residues. Trimming pared 0 bases from V and 0 bases from J, leaving 8 bases between. Germline V gives CDR1 LGHNA, CDR2 YSLEER. This chain connects TRBV4-3 to TRBJ1-1; no clear D. The sequence came from a man aged 35-49 years with acute or convalescent COVID-19. The material sequenced was peripheral blood. CDR3 in amino acids: CASSQDIAVNTEAFF. The CDR3 DNA is TGCGCCAGCAGCCAAGATATAGCGGTGAACACTGAAGCTTTCTTT.